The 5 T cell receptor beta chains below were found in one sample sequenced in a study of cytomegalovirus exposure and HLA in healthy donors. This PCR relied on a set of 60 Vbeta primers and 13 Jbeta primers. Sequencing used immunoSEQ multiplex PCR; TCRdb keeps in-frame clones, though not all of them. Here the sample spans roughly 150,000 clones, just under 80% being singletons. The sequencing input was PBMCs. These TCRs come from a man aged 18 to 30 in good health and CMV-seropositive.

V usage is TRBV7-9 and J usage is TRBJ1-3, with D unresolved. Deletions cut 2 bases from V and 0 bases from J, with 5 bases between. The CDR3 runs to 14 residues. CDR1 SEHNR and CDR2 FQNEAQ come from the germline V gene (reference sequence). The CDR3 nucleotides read TGTGCCAGCAGCTTATCCCGCTCTGGAAACACCATATATTTT. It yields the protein CASSLSRSGNTIYF.

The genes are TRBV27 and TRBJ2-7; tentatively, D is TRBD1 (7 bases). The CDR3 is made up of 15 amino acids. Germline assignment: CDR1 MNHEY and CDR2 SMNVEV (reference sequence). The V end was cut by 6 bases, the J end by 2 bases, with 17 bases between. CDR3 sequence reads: CASRSEGARAYEQYF. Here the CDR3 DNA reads TGTGCCAGCAGGTCGGAGGGGGCGCGTGCCTACGAGCAGTACTTC.

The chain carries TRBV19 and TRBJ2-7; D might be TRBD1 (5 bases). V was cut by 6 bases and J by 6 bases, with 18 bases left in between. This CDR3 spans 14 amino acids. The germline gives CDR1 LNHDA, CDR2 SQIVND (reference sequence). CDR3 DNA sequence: TGTGCCAGTAGGAACGACTTTCAGGGATCCGAGCAGTACTTC. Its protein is CASRNDFQGSEQYF.

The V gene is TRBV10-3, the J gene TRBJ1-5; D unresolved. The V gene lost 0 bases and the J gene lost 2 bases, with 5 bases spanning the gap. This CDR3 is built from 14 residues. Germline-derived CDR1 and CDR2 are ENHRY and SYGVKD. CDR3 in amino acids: CAISESQGNQPQHF. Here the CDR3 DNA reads TGTGCCATCAGTGAGTCTCAGGGCAATCAGCCCCAGCATTTT.

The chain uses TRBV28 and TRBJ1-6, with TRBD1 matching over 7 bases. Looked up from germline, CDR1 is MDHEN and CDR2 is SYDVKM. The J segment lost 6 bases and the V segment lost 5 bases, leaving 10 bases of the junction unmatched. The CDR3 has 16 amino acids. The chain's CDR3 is CASSLPSDRANSPLHF. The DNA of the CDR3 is TGTGCCAGCAGTCTCCCCTCCGACAGGGCTAATTCACCCCTCCACTTT.